The T cell receptor beta chain under discussion was sequenced for a study of blood T cell repertoires in COVID-19. Germline CDR1 MDHEN, CDR2 SYDVKM. V lost 5 bases and J lost 13, with 20 bases in between. This CDR3 contains 13 residues. Generated by immunoSEQ multiplex PCR, the TCRdb table keeps only in-frame clones and is missing some. The table lists some 73,000 clones, approximately 85% of them singletons. The J gene is TRBJ2-5, the V gene TRBV28; unclear D gene. The TCR originated in a man between 45 and 60 years old with COVID-19, enrolled during active disease. The sequenced sample consisted of peripheral blood. CDR3 nucleotides: TGTGCCAGCAGTCCGGGTGGCGACCACGTTCGGTACTTC. Its protein is CASSPGGDHVRYF.